This TCR beta chain was found in a study of shared clonotypes between healthy human individuals. When replicate PCRs were run on sorted subsets, they used 150 to 200 ng DNA, tens of thousands of T cell genomes. Produced via immunoSEQ multiplex PCR; TCRdb's table is partial and in-frame only. The table records around 1.9 million clones, 85% to 95% of them present only once. CD45RO-negative, CCR7-selected cells formed the naive CD8 fraction, which excluded terminally differentiated effector memory CD45RA+ cells. Germline V gene sequence: CDR1 KGHSH, CDR2 LQKENI. The CDR3 consists of 12 residues. Trimming took 10 bases from V and 6 from J, leaving 12 bases between them.

Material: naive CD8+ T cells from PBMCs. This sequence joins TRBV18 and TRBJ2-2; D gene unclear. The clonotype comes from a man between 18 and 29 years old in good health. Some clones in this sample may be carry-over from other donors' samples. The DNA for the CDR3 is TGTGCCACCATAGATCGGTCCGGGGAGCTGTTTTTT. Its translation: CATIDRSGELFF.